This TCR beta chain was identified in a study of breast tumors, draining lymph nodes, adjacent tissues (dated by TCRdb to the mid-2010s). As for the study more broadly: TCR beta repertoires were compared across tumor, adjacent nontumor tissue and axillary lymph nodes obtained from breast cancer patients. In human breast cancer, the study set out to assess how tumor, surrounding tissue and draining lymph node repertoires relate to one another and whether T cells might be exchanged between them. Study-wide conclusions, independent of this receptor: The data were judged consistent with most tumor T cells deriving from the lymph node and then expanding within tumor tissue. Tumor T-cell repertoires showed less diversity than lymph node repertoires and more diversity than nontumor tissue repertoires, and tumor T-cell repertoires showed preferential V and J gene usage. Tumor and nontumor tissue repertoires were found to be significantly more similar in luminal-like than in basal-like breast cancer. The conclusion that tumor T cells originate in lymph nodes was presented as consistent with a hypothesis rather than as directly demonstrated.

The run used an Illumina HiSeq 2000. TCR beta chain libraries were generated through multiplex PCR amplification. High-throughput sequencing was used to analyze the amplified TCR beta chain products. In-frame beta chains were kept once TCRdb had trimmed the public reads at Q25 with fastp and called clones with MiXCR. Rows matching on CDR3 protein sequence are summarized as one entry with the most common DNA and genes. In this sample the table shows over 10,000 distinct CDR3 sequences, around 57% of which occur a single time. Approximately 49% of the sample is held by the ten biggest clonotypes. CDR3 length: 18 amino acids, cysteine to phenylalanine. This entry keeps only the CDR3 DNA: 54 bases, framed from base 1. CDR1 SGDLS and CDR2 YYNGEE were looked up in the germline V gene. Adjacent samples consisted of nontumor breast tissue surrounding the tumor. This clonotype was seen a handful of times. Its antigen is unknown. An end of the junction differs from the germline gene, which may be a read error.

The receptor chain draws on TRBV9 and TRBJ2-3, with a tentative D call of TRBD1 or TRBD2, each matching 5 bases. The TCR sequence derives from a female donor with breast cancer. Some clones in this sample may be carry-over from other donors' samples. Sequenced sample: tumor-adjacent breast tissue. The nucleotide sequence is given as TGCGCCAGCAGCGTAGGGTCGGGTGGGGTGGGACGGGGAGATACGCAGTATTTT. This is translated as CASSVGSGGVGRGDTQYF.